This entry concerns a single T cell receptor (beta chain). Antigen specificity is unknown. V gave up 4 bases and J gave up 0 bases, with 12 bases separating them. This CDR3 has 15 amino acids. Looked up from germline, CDR1 is MDHEN and CDR2 is SYDVKM. The data were obtained in a study of cytomegalovirus exposure and HLA in healthy donors. Study as a whole: Genetic ancestry analysis placed about 80% of the 400 or so donors that were genotyped in the Caucasian-associated cluster.

Whole-study findings and limits: V- and J-gene trimming in TCR beta was tied to a missense DCLRE1C variant by an analysis performed later.

A multiplex PCR was run with 60 Vbeta primers and 13 Jbeta primers. The method was immunoSEQ multiplex PCR; TCRdb's version includes in-frame clones alone and lacks a portion of them. The sample carries about 150,000 clones, around 80% recorded once. The sequenced sample was PBMCs. The sequence was obtained from a woman in her 30s in good health and CMV-seronegative. V and J are TRBV28 and TRBJ2-5, with D perhaps matching TRBD1 (5 bases). The CDR3 loop is CASSSGHFNQETQYF. CDR3 nucleotide sequence: TGTGCCAGCAGTTCAGGACACTTCAACCAAGAGACCCAGTACTTC.